This T cell receptor (beta chain) was sequenced in a study of blood T cell repertoires in COVID-19. Background on the study: PBMCs, B-cell-depleted T cells, or T cells were the source of the cDNA or gDNA that made up the material.

This CDR3 is 16 amino acids long. The germline V gene encodes CDR1 SGHRS and CDR2 YFSETQ. Losses at the gene ends were 0 bases for V and 2 bases for J; bases not matched to a gene: 5. Methods used by the authors: Counts of nucleated cells, estimated from reference gene primer amplification, were obtained. Method: immunoSEQ multiplex PCR; TCRdb's copy keeps in-frame clones and lacks some. V and J calls and clone size are given by that table; D and trimming were obtained from the DNA. The sample includes 250,000 to 300,000 clones, over 75% seen only once; the top ten take 0.7% to 0.85%. This chain uses TRBV5-1 with TRBJ2-3; 8 bases match TRBD2. The sample comprised peripheral blood. This clonotype was sampled from a woman aged 25-40 years with acute or convalescent COVID-19. The CDR3 loop is CASSLGASGPTDTQYF. The CDR3 DNA reads as TGCGCCAGCAGCTTGGGGGCTAGCGGGCCCACAGATACGCAGTATTTT.